These 26 T cell receptor beta chains originate from one sample sequenced in a study of long-term antiretroviral therapy in people with HIV. At survey level, the immunoSEQ assay was run in its v3.0 version. The assay was immunoSEQ multiplex PCR, and TCRdb's table has in-frame clones only and misses some. This table holds under 10,000 clones, 84% found once. Sequenced material: unsorted PBMCs, taken 0.3 years before starting antiretroviral therapy. Receptor source: a man aged 25-45 years with HIV.

The chain links TRBV7-8 to TRBJ2-1; 14 nucleotides agree with TRBD2. Germline CDR1 and CDR2: SGHVS and FQNEAQ. The CDR3 has 18 amino acids. Trimming took 1 base from V and 7 from J; bases not matched to a gene: 9. The CDR3 nucleotides are TGTGCCAGCAGCTTAGAAGGTCGACTAGCGGGGGGGCGAAATGAGCAGTTCTTC. As protein: CASSLEGRLAGGRNEQFF.

The V call is TRBV23-1, the J call TRBJ1-1; D gene uncertain. TRBV23-1 is assigned to the ORF class and has an uncertain function. The germline V and J ends were trimmed by 3 bases and 1 base, with 12 bases remaining between them. The CDR3 consists of 15 residues. CDR3 residues: CASSHLDGRNTEAFF. CDR3 in DNA: TGCGCCAGCAGTCACTTGGACGGGAGGAACACTGAAGCTTTCTTT.

This chain connects TRBV7-9 to TRBJ2-1; 11 bases match TRBD2. The V and J ends lost 5 bases and 4 bases, in that order; junction bases with no gene match: 10. Germline loops: CDR1 SEHNR, CDR2 FQNEAQ (reference sequence). The CDR3 extends over 17 amino acids. CDR3 region: CASSGETGLAAYNEQFF. CDR3 DNA: TGTGCCAGCAGCGGGGAGACGGGACTAGCGGCATACAATGAGCAGTTCTTC.

V and J are TRBV7-2 and TRBJ2-7, with D possibly being TRBD1 or TRBD2 (5 bases each). Deletions cut 1 base from V and 3 bases from J, with 13 bases between. The V gene's germline CDR1 is SGHTA and CDR2 FQGNSA. CDR3 length: 15 amino acids. The CDR3 coding sequence is TGTGCCAGCAGCTTAGTAACTAGGGGAAACTACGAGCAGTACTTC. This codes for CASSLVTRGNYEQYF.

The rearrangement links TRBV28 to TRBJ1-2, with 9 positions matching TRBD1. Trimming took 6 bases from V and 2 from J; bases not matched to a gene: 4. This CDR3 has 14 amino acids. In germline, CDR1 is MDHEN, CDR2 SYDVKM. The CDR3: CASSRTGVNYGYTF. CDR3 bases: TGTGCCAGCAGCCGGACAGGGGTCAACTATGGCTACACCTTC.

J is TRBJ2-1 and V is TRBV20-1, with no clear D. V was cut by 0 bases and J by 7 bases, with 4 bases left in between. This CDR3 contains 11 residues. Germline CDR1 is DFQATT and CDR2 is SNEGSKA (reference sequence). In DNA, the CDR3 is TGCAGTGCTAGAGATCTGAATGAGCAGTTCTTC. It specifies CSARDLNEQFF.

This clone was seen more than once but under ten times. The V call is TRBV25-1, the J call TRBJ1-2, with 7 bases identical to TRBD1. The J segment lost 4 bases and the V segment lost 5 bases, leaving 10 bases of the junction unmatched. Germline values: CDR1 MGHDK, CDR2 SYGVNS. CDR3 length equals 15 residues. The CDR3 reads CASSPHDRDSYGYTF. Written as DNA, the CDR3 is TGTGCCAGCAGTCCCCACGACAGGGACTCCTATGGCTACACCTTC.

J is TRBJ1-2 and V is TRBV5-5; no clear D. Germline CDR1 is SGHKS and CDR2 is YYEKEE (reference sequence). The ends were cut back, 2 bases at V and 6 bases at J, with 8 bases in the middle. The CDR3 runs to 12 residues. The CDR3 reads CASSLRGDGYTF. The CDR3 DNA follows: TGTGCCAGCAGCTTACGTGGGGATGGCTACACCTTC.

The chain couples TRBV7-3 to TRBJ1-2; no reliable D call. The germline CDR1 and CDR2 sequences are SGHTA and FQGTGA. The V end lost 3 bases, the J end lost 2 bases, and 10 bases lay between the germline ends. The CDR3 runs 14 residues. CDR3 DNA sequence: TGTGCCAGCAGCTTTGGACCGACCAACTATGGCTACACCTTC. It translates to CASSFGPTNYGYTF.

This clone showed up just once. The chain carries TRBV15 and TRBJ1-2, with D uncertain. V shed 1 base and J shed 4 bases, with 10 bases lying between them. CDR1 is LNHNV and CDR2 is YYDKDF in the germline V gene (reference sequence). The CDR3 is made up of 14 amino acids. This CDR3 is CATSRATEGYGYTF. Here the CDR3 DNA reads TGTGCCACCAGCAGAGCAACCGAGGGCTATGGCTACACCTTC.

J is TRBJ1-1 and V is TRBV12-2. TRBV12-2 constitutes a pseudogene. This CDR3 is built from 14 residues. The CDR3 DNA follows: TGTGCAAGTCGCTGCCAAGGTGTAAACACTGAAGCTTTCTTT. Amino acid sequence: CASRCQGVNTEAFF.

The chain couples TRBV28 to TRBJ2-7; D not certain. The CDR3 spans 12 residues. The V gene lost 3 bases and the J gene lost 9 bases, with 12 bases spanning the gap. CDR1 is MDHEN, CDR2 SYDVKM, per germline. The CDR3 protein is CASSFGSFGQYF. The CDR3 DNA reads TGTGCCAGCAGTTTTGGGTCCTTCGGGCAGTACTTC.

The sample holds a few counts of this clone. The J gene is TRBJ2-7, the V gene TRBV10-1; D possibly corresponds to TRBD2 (5 bases). The CDR3 is 19 amino acids. Per the germline V gene, CDR1 is WNHNN and CDR2 is SYGVQD (reference sequence). Trimming removed 0 bases at V and 3 bases at J, with 24 bases between. This chain's CDR3 is CASSESPPGWETADYEQYF. The CDR3 nucleotides are TGCGCCAGCAGTGAGTCCCCCCCGGGATGGGAGACGGCCGACTACGAGCAGTACTTC.

J is TRBJ2-2 and V is TRBV10-2, with 8 bases aligning to TRBD2. Losses at the gene ends were 6 bases for V and 5 bases for J; bases not matched to a gene: 8. This CDR3 comprises 15 residues. Germline V gives CDR1 WSHSY, CDR2 SAAADI. CDR3 sequence reads: CASRGTSPKTGELFF. In DNA, the CDR3 is TGCGCCAGCAGGGGGACTAGTCCAAAAACCGGGGAGCTGTTTTTT.

The chain employs TRBV5-1 and TRBJ2-5; TRBD1 is a possible D gene (6 bases). V dropped 3 bases and J dropped 1 base, with 7 bases sitting between them. The germline V gene has CDR1 SGHRS and CDR2 YFSETQ. The CDR3 length is 13 residues. The CDR3 nucleotides read TGCGCCAGCAGCTACAGGGCCCAAGAGACCCAGTACTTC. Residues: CASSYRAQETQYF.

This chain links TRBV28 with TRBJ2-1; D gene ambiguous. The germline V gene has CDR1 MDHEN and CDR2 SYDVKM. The CDR3 sequence is 16 residues long. V lost 2 bases and J lost 1, with 12 bases in between. CDR3 DNA sequence: TGTGCCAGCAGTTTAGGCCTGGGCTTTTCCTACAATGAGCAGTTCTTC. Encoded protein: CASSLGLGFSYNEQFF.

The chain has TRBV4-2 and TRBJ2-5, with TRBD2 matching over 13 bases. The CDR3 has 16 amino acids. The V gene's germline CDR1 is LGHNA and CDR2 YNFKEQ. With 4 bases clipped from V and 3 bases from J, the junction kept 5 bases outside the gene matches. This CDR3 reads CASSLGLAGAKETQYF. The CDR3 bases are TGTGCCAGCAGCCTAGGACTAGCGGGAGCTAAAGAGACCCAGTACTTC.

This chain connects TRBV5-1 to TRBJ2-1; 8 nucleotides align to TRBD2. Germline values: CDR1 SGHRS, CDR2 YFSETQ. The CDR3 runs 16 residues. V shed 5 bases and J 3 bases; nucleotides not matched to a gene: 10. CDR3 in amino acids: CASSSNLAGNYNEQFF. In DNA, the CDR3 is TGCGCCAGCAGTTCTAACCTAGCGGGCAACTACAATGAGCAGTTCTTC.

The sample holds a few counts of this clone. This chain links TRBV5-1 with TRBJ2-7, with 7 positions matching TRBD2. This CDR3 has 16 residues. V shed 0 bases, J shed 0 bases, and the junction held 6 bases outside the gene matches. Germline values: CDR1 SGHRS, CDR2 YFSETQ. CDR3 DNA sequence: TGCGCCAGCAGCTTGGCCATCGGGGGGTACTCCTACGAGCAGTACTTC. Translating gives CASSLAIGGYSYEQYF.

The chain links TRBV4-1 to TRBJ2-7; 8 positions match TRBD2. This CDR3 region has 14 residues. Per the germline V gene, CDR1 is MGHRA and CDR2 is YSYEKL. Trimming at V came to 3 bases and at J to 2 bases, leaving 3 bases not matched to a gene. The CDR3 nucleotides read TGCGCCAGCAGCCAGCGGGAGGAAACCTACGAGCAGTACTTC. Protein: CASSQREETYEQYF.

The chain is built from TRBV30 and TRBJ2-2, with D hard to call. Germline V gives CDR1 GTSNPN, CDR2 SVGIG (reference sequence). Trimming removed 2 bases at V and 8 bases at J, with 12 bases between. The CDR3 runs 13 residues. The CDR3 DNA sequence: TGTGCCTGGAGTTTGCCACCCGGGGGGGAGCTGTTTTTT. Translating it yields CAWSLPPGGELFF.

The gene calls are TRBV9 and TRBJ2-1, with D hard to call. This CDR3 is built from 14 residues. Germline CDR1 and CDR2: SGDLS and YYNGEE. Deletions cut 4 bases from V and 6 bases from J, with 14 bases between. The DNA of the CDR3 is TGTGCCAGCAGCCCGTGGATTGGGGTCAATGAGCAGTTCTTC. Protein product: CASSPWIGVNEQFF.

The chain joins TRBV15 to TRBJ1-2; TRBD1 aligns across 10 bases. Per germline, CDR1 LNHNV and CDR2 YYDKDF (reference sequence). Germline trimming cut 5 bases from V and 4 bases from J; bases unmatched to any gene: 4. CDR3 length: 14 amino acids. CDR3 in DNA: TGTGCCACCAGCCGAGGGACAGGGGTCTATGGCTACACCTTC. Amino acids: CATSRGTGVYGYTF. Supplemented by reference TRBV15 and TRBJ1-2, the full variable domain reads DAMVIQNPRYQVTQFGKPVTLSCSQTLNHNVMYWYQQKSSQAPKLLFHYYDKDFNNEADTPDNFQSRRPNTSFCFLDIRSPGLGDTAMYLCATSRGTGVYGYTFGSGTRLTVV.

This clone was observed a few times. The DNA of the CDR3 is TGTGCCAGCAGTTTGGCGGCGGGTTCTCACGAGCAGTACTTC. This codes for CASSLAAGSHEQYF. The chain has TRBV6-5 and TRBJ2-7; a weak D match, TRBD2 (5 bases). From germline, CDR1 is MNHEY and CDR2 SVGAGI. V shed 4 bases and J shed 5 bases, with 15 bases lying between them. This CDR3 comprises 14 residues.

The chain has TRBV4-1 and TRBJ1-1; 8 bases fit TRBD1. The CDR3 length is 15 residues. With V trimmed by 2 bases and J by 3 bases, 5 bases remained unmatched. Germline-derived CDR1 and CDR2 are MGHRA and YSYEKL. Here the CDR3 DNA reads TGCGCCAGCAGCCAAACCATCAGGGGGCACACTGAAGCTTTCTTT. Translation gives CASSQTIRGHTEAFF.

V and J are TRBV7-2 and TRBJ2-7; D is unresolved. Germline CDR1 reads SGHTA; CDR2 reads FQGNSA. CDR3 size: 12 residues. Trimming removed 2 bases at V and 4 bases at J, with 6 bases between. The CDR3 nucleotides read TGTGCCAGCAGCTTAATCCTGTACGAGCAGTACTTC. Encoded protein: CASSLILYEQYF. The full variable domain, completed using reference TRBV7-2 and TRBJ2-7, is GAGVSQSPSNKVTEKGKDVELRCDPISGHTALYWYRQSLGQGLEFLIYFQGNSAPDKSGLPSDRFSAERTGGSVSTLTIQRTQQEDSAVYLCASSLILYEQYFGPGTRLTVT.